Sequencing of this TCR beta chain was carried out in a study of blood T cell repertoires in COVID-19. Trimming at V came to 5 bases and at J to 1 base, leaving 1 base not matched to a gene. Germline CDR1 reads SQVTM; CDR2 reads ANQGSEA. This CDR3 is built from 12 residues. Assay used: immunoSEQ multiplex PCR; TCRdb lists only in-frame clones, some missing. The table records approximately 68,000 clones, over 80% of them present only once. Sequenced: peripheral blood. This clonotype originated in a human donor in a cohort sampled during active COVID-19. V and J are TRBV29-1 and TRBJ2-7; TRBD1 aligns across 8 bases. CDR3 amino acids: CSVRTGSYEQYF. The DNA for the CDR3 is TGCAGCGTTCGGACAGGGTCCTACGAGCAGTACTTC.